These 5 T cell receptor beta chains were all obtained from the same sample, sequenced in a study of T cells after yellow fever vaccination (dated by TCRdb to about 2019). The intended sense of this specimen's treatment or condition label: live attenuated yellow fever vaccine strain. Library generation was performed with 5' RACE. Instrument used: Illumina HiSeq 2500. TCRdb reprocessing: public reads trimmed at Q25 with fastp, clones called with MiXCR, in-frame beta chains kept. Each entry merges the rows of one CDR3 protein and shows their most common DNA and genes. For this sample the table gives approximately 600,000 distinct CDR3 sequences, of which about 12% were detected only once. Together, the top ten hold under 15% of the sample. Sequenced here: PBMCs, sampled on the day of the yellow fever booster vaccination. These receptors were collected from a man aged 25-45 years who received the YFV17D yellow fever vaccine.

The chain links TRBV6-1 to TRBJ2-5; 8 nucleotides align to TRBD1. V trimming: 5 bases; J trimming: 5 bases; junction bases outside the gene matches: 13. This CDR3 contains 16 residues. The germline CDR1 and CDR2 sequences are MNHNS and SASEGT. The CDR3 nucleotides read TGTGCCAGCAGTACCCGGACAGGGATTCGTCTTGAGACCCAGTACTTC. Its protein is CASSTRTGIRLETQYF.

The table lists this clonotype with a few counts. The V call is TRBV24-1, the J call TRBJ2-2, with D tentatively TRBD2 (6 bases). The germline V gene encodes CDR1 KGHDR and CDR2 SFDVKD. This CDR3 region has 15 residues. V dropped 9 bases and J dropped 0 bases, with 13 bases sitting between them. The CDR3 reads CATGSAGTNTGELFF. CDR3 coding DNA: TGTGCCACCGGGTCGGCGGGAACGAACACCGGGGAGCTGTTTTTT.

This clonotype was seen only a few times. The chain joins TRBV5-1 to TRBJ2-5; D unresolved. The germline V gene encodes CDR1 SGHRS and CDR2 YFSETQ. V was trimmed by 7 bases and J by 2 bases, leaving 9 bases between them. The CDR3 is 12 residues long. The CDR3, as DNA: TGCGCCAGCGGTTTGCGGCAAGAGACCCAGTACTTC. Translating gives CASGLRQETQYF. The full variable domain, in which reference TRBV5-1 and TRBJ2-5 provide the parts outside the CDR3, is KAGVTQTPRYLIKTRGQQVTLSCSPISGHRSVSWYQQTPGQGLQFLFEYFSETQRNKGNFPGRFSGRQFSNSRSEMNVSTLELGDSALYLCASGLRQETQYFGPGTRLLVL.

This chain links TRBV20-1 with TRBJ1-1; no clear D. V lost 7 bases to trimming and J lost 0 bases, with 12 bases between them. Germline V lookup: CDR1 DFQATT, CDR2 SNEGSKA (reference sequence). CDR3 size: 13 residues. The DNA for the CDR3 is TGCAGTGTAAGGGCAGGCATGAACACTGAAGCTTTCTTT. Translation gives CSVRAGMNTEAFF.

The rearrangement joins TRBV24-1 to TRBJ2-3, with 10 positions matching TRBD2. V gave up 7 bases and J gave up 2 bases; unmatched junction bases: 5. This CDR3 is built from 15 residues. The germline V gene has CDR1 KGHDR and CDR2 SFDVKD. The CDR3 DNA follows: TGTGCCACCAGAAAACTAGCGGGAATCACAGATACGCAGTATTTT. This codes for CATRKLAGITDTQYF.